This T cell receptor beta chain was recorded in a study of blood T cell repertoires in COVID-19. Study-wide context: Both acute and convalescent COVID-19 samples were obtained from the United States, Italy and Spain.

Seattle patient enrollment occurred during active infection, with longitudinal follow-up thereafter. This CDR3 spans 13 amino acids. With 1 base removed from V and 7 bases from J, the gap between germline ends came to 11 bases. Germline CDR1 MDHEN, CDR2 SYDVKM. This clone was observed a single time. Sequencing was performed with immunoSEQ multiplex PCR; in TCRdb, only in-frame clones are kept and a portion is missing. This sample yields under 95,000 clones, of which approximately 93% are seen a single time; 2.6% belongs to the top ten. Sequencing was done on a sample of peripheral blood. This chain connects TRBV28 to TRBJ2-7; D perhaps matches TRBD1 (5 bases). This clonotype was sampled from a man over 45 with COVID-19, enrolled during active disease. The CDR3 region is CASSLLPGLEQYV. For the CDR3, the DNA is TGTGCCAGCAGTTTATTACCAGGGTTGGAGCAGTACGTC.